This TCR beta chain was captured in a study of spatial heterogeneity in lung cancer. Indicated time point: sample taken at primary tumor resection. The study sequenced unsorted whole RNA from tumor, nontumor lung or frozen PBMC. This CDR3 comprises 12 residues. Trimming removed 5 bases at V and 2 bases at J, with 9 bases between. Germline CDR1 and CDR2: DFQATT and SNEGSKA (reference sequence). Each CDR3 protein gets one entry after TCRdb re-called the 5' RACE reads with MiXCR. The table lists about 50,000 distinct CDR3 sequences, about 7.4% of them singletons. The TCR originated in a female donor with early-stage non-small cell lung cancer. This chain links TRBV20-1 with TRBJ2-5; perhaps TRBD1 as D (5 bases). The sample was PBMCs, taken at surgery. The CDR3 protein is CSADQGQETQYF. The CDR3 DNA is TGCAGTGCTGATCAGGGTCAAGAGACCCAGTACTTC.